These 26 T cell receptor beta chains were sequenced from one sample in a study of blood T cells in healthy people across ages. A second PCR of about 6 to 12 cycles used a sample-barcoded 5' primer and a J-beta primer mix. One entry per CDR3 protein, called by TCRdb with MiXCR from the 5' RACE reads. The sample gives approximately 800,000 distinct CDR3 sequences, roughly 50% of which show up once; about 26% is in the top ten. The source material was blood. The receptors were gathered from a man between 35 and 55 years old in good health.

This clonotype was seen more than once but under ten times. DNA of the CDR3: TGTGCCAGCAGCCCGTCACTAGCGCAAGAGACCCAGTACTTC. Translating it yields CASSPSLAQETQYF. V is TRBV11-2 and J is TRBJ2-5; 7 bases are a match to TRBD2. CDR3 length: 14 residues. V shed 5 bases and J 2 bases; nucleotides not matched to a gene: 5. CDR1 and CDR2 (germline): SGHAT, FQNNGV.

This chain joins TRBV24-1 and TRBJ2-1; 11 nucleotides line up with TRBD2. Germline CDR1 reads KGHDR; CDR2 reads SFDVKD. This CDR3 is built from 18 residues. J lost 4 bases, V lost 0 bases, and 7 bases had no gene match. This CDR3 reads CATSDLGTRTSGYNEQFF. The CDR3 region has the DNA TGTGCCACCAGTGATTTGGGGACTAGGACTAGCGGGTACAATGAGCAGTTCTTC.

This clonotype came up a few times. This rearrangement joins TRBV20-1 to TRBJ2-4; D is possibly TRBD1 (6 bases). This CDR3 has 15 amino acids. Trimming shortened V by 1 base and J by 6 bases, and 16 bases separated the two germline ends. CDR1 is DFQATT, CDR2 SNEGSKA, per germline (reference sequence). The chain's CDR3 is CSARGQAQGGNIQYF. CDR3 sequence (DNA): TGCAGTGCTAGAGGACAGGCACAGGGCGGAAACATTCAGTACTTC.

The chain has TRBV2 and TRBJ2-3; no firm D call. CDR1 is SNHLY, CDR2 FYNNEI, per germline. Trimming stripped 2 bases from V and 8 bases from J, with 11 bases between. CDR3 length equals 13 residues. For the CDR3, the DNA is TGTGCCAGCAGTGAAAGCGTAGTAGGTACGCAGTATTTT. Its protein is CASSESVVGTQYF.

V usage is TRBV5-4 and J usage is TRBJ1-1, with D possibly being TRBD1 (5 bases). Germline lookup yields CDR1 SGHNT and CDR2 YYREEE (reference sequence). V lost 4 bases, J lost 4 bases, and 14 bases lay in between. The CDR3 is 14 residues long. CDR3 DNA: TGTGCCAGCAGCATACCCGGGACCCCCACTGAAGCTTTCTTT. Its protein product is CASSIPGTPTEAFF.

CDR3 nucleotides: TGCAGTGCTAGAGAGGGCGGGAACCAAGAGACCCAGTACTTC. Translation: CSAREGGNQETQYF. The J gene is TRBJ2-5, the V gene TRBV20-1; tentative D call: TRBD2 (6 bases). The CDR3 runs to 14 residues. Germline V gene data show CDR1 as DFQATT and CDR2 as SNEGSKA (reference sequence). Between the trimmed V and J ends, which lost 0 bases and 0 bases, there was a span of 8 bases.

The chain carries TRBV7-2 and TRBJ2-3; D unclear. Per germline, CDR1 SGHTA and CDR2 FQGNSA. The CDR3 sequence is 17 residues long. Deletions cut 4 bases from V and 4 bases from J, with 21 bases between. The CDR3, as DNA: TGTGCCAGCAGCTATAGAGGCGGACCCTCGGGCGCAGATACGCAGTATTTT. Encoded protein: CASSYRGGPSGADTQYF. Variable domain in full (rest from reference TRBV7-2 and TRBJ2-3): GAGVSQSPSNKVTEKGKDVELRCDPISGHTALYWYRQSLGQGLEFLIYFQGNSAPDKSGLPSDRFSAERTGGSVSTLTIQRTQQEDSAVYLCASSYRGGPSGADTQYFGPGTRLTVL.

This clonotype was recorded at least ten times. The chain links TRBV6-5 to TRBJ2-1; 10 positions agree with TRBD2. V lost 6 bases, J lost 4 bases, and 6 bases stayed unmatched. In germline, CDR1 is MNHEY, CDR2 SVGAGI. CDR3 length equals 15 residues. The CDR3 DNA follows: TGTGCCAGCAGGAGATCTAGCGGGAGTTACAATGAGCAGTTCTTC. Amino acids: CASRRSSGSYNEQFF.

V usage is TRBV12-3 or TRBV12-4 and J usage is TRBJ1-3; D is ambiguous. Trimming took 3 bases from V and 3 from J, leaving 6 bases between them. The CDR3 sequence is 13 residues long. In DNA, the CDR3 is TGTGCCAGCAGTTTGCTGCTTGGAAACACCATATATTTT. Amino acid sequence: CASSLLLGNTIYF.

The rearrangement uses TRBV12-3 or TRBV12-4 and TRBJ1-6; maybe TRBD1 (6 bases). V lost 4 bases and J 10 bases, leaving 17 bases between the germline ends. The CDR3 has 15 residues. As DNA, the CDR3 is TGTGCCAGCAGTTCGGGACACCCTTTGGGCTCACCCCTCCACTTT. Translation gives CASSSGHPLGSPLHF.

The rearrangement uses TRBV30 and TRBJ2-5; the D gene is possibly TRBD2 (6 bases). In germline, CDR1 is GTSNPN, CDR2 SVGIG (reference sequence). V gave up 0 bases and J gave up 11 bases, with 22 bases separating them. This CDR3 comprises 15 residues. The CDR3 DNA is TGTGCCTGGAGTGTACGGGACTCGACCTACAATGAGCAGTACTTC. The encoded protein is CAWSVRDSTYNEQYF.

This chain links TRBV20-1 with TRBJ2-7, with 7 bases aligning to TRBD1. The V and J ends lost 6 bases and 3 bases, in that order; junction bases with no gene match: 11. The germline V gene encodes CDR1 DFQATT and CDR2 SNEGSKA (reference sequence). This CDR3 has 14 amino acids. The CDR3 sequence is CSAKAPGQNYEQYF. As DNA, the CDR3 is TGCAGTGCCAAAGCTCCGGGACAGAACTACGAGCAGTACTTC.

The chain couples TRBV12-3 or TRBV12-4 to TRBJ1-2, with a possible D match to TRBD1 (5 bases). This CDR3 spans 16 amino acids. V lost 3 bases, J lost 5 bases, and 19 bases lay in between. The CDR3 region has the DNA TGTGCCAGCAGTTTTATGGGGAGTTTGGGGGATTATGGCTACACCTTC. As protein: CASSFMGSLGDYGYTF.

V is TRBV7-2 and J is TRBJ2-1, with D perhaps matching TRBD1 (5 bases). CDR3 length equals 15 residues. V was cut by 3 bases and J by 10 bases, with 19 bases left in between. CDR1 SGHTA and CDR2 FQGNSA come from the germline V gene. CDR3 sequence reads: CASSFDRHPSWEQFF. The CDR3 region has the DNA TGTGCCAGCAGCTTTGACAGACACCCCTCTTGGGAGCAGTTCTTC.

The CDR3 loop reads CASSVDRVNYGYTF. In DNA, the CDR3 is TGTGCCAGCAGCGTGGACAGGGTCAACTATGGCTACACCTTC. V usage is TRBV9 and J usage is TRBJ1-2; 8 bases agree with TRBD1. Trimming cost V 2 bases and J 2 bases; bases outside gene matches: 2. This CDR3 comprises 14 residues. Per germline, CDR1 SGDLS and CDR2 YYNGEE.

V usage is TRBV3-1 and J usage is TRBJ1-5; D unresolved. Germline loops: CDR1 LGHDT, CDR2 YNNKEL (reference sequence). The V gene lost 1 base and the J gene lost 1 base, with 5 bases spanning the gap. This CDR3 is 14 amino acids long. CDR3: CASSQGQSNQPQHF. The CDR3 DNA reads as TGTGCCAGCAGCCAAGGGCAGAGCAATCAGCCCCAGCATTTT.

V usage is TRBV6-1 and J usage is TRBJ1-1; 7 bases are shared with TRBD1. CDR1 and CDR2 (germline): MNHNS, SASEGT. Trimming took 10 bases from V and 0 from J; bases not matched to a gene: 14. CDR3 length: 16 residues. The CDR3 nucleotides are TGTGCCACCCAACAGGGGCGCAGGAGCGTGAACACTGAAGCTTTCTTT. Protein: CATQQGRRSVNTEAFF.

The chain is built from TRBV12-3 or TRBV12-4 and TRBJ2-7; D remains ambiguous. The J call is doubtful: the DNA matches TRBJ2-1 better. The CDR3 is 13 residues long. In DNA form, the CDR3 reads TGTGCCAGCAGTTTACGAAGCACGAATGAGCAGTTCTTC. Translating gives CASSLRSTNEQFF.

The chain has TRBV12-3 or TRBV12-4 and TRBJ1-5, with 8 bases aligning to TRBD1. V lost 3 bases and J lost 3; bases outside the gene matches: 13. This CDR3 is built from 18 residues. The CDR3 is CASSFQGAGRSSNQPQHF. As DNA, the CDR3 is TGTGCCAGCAGTTTTCAGGGGGCGGGGAGGTCTTCCAATCAGCCCCAGCATTTT.

There are a few counts of this clonotype. The chain carries TRBV24-1 and TRBJ2-4; D ambiguous. The DNA end favors TRBJ2-5, so the J call may be wrong. Germline assignment: CDR1 KGHDR and CDR2 SFDVKD. CDR3 length: 13 residues. The CDR3 nucleotides read TGTGCCACCAGTGGGGGTCTGGAAGAGACCCAGTACTTC. This sequence encodes CATSGGLEETQYF.

J is TRBJ2-3 and V is TRBV12-3 or TRBV12-4; 7 bases are a match to TRBD2. V dropped 5 bases and J dropped 3; count of bases not matched to a gene: 11. CDR3 length: 16 residues. Here the CDR3 DNA reads TGTGCCAGCAGTCCTCCAAGACGAGCGGGGACAGATACGCAGTATTTT. Translation gives CASSPPRRAGTDTQYF.

J is TRBJ2-3 and V is TRBV3-1; D is ambiguous. The CDR3 sequence is 15 residues long. V was pared by 2 bases and J by 0 bases, with 9 bases between. The germline CDR1 and CDR2 sequences are LGHDT and YNNKEL (reference sequence). CDR3 coding DNA: TGTGCCAGCAGCCAATGGTCGAGGAGCACAGATACGCAGTATTTT. Translating gives CASSQWSRSTDTQYF.

On this clonotype itself: This sequence may be a read error, since a much larger clone differs from it by one base. The rearrangement uses TRBV5-1 and TRBJ2-7; a possible D gene is TRBD2 (6 bases). Germline V gene lookup returns CDR1 SGHRS and CDR2 YFSETQ. CDR3 size: 12 residues. CDR3 loop: CVSSWDRGEQYF. CDR3 in DNA: TGCGTCAGCAGCTGGGATCGGGGGGAGCAGTACTTC.

V is TRBV7-8 and J is TRBJ2-1; 10 nucleotides line up with TRBD1. Trimming took 3 bases from V and 6 from J; bases not matched to a gene: 5. The CDR3 is 15 amino acids. Germline V gene data show CDR1 as SGHVS and CDR2 as FQNEAQ. The CDR3 protein is CASSLTGGGSNEQFF. CDR3 sequence (DNA): TGTGCCAGCAGCTTGACAGGGGGCGGGAGCAATGAGCAGTTCTTC. Drawing the rest from reference TRBV7-8 and TRBJ2-1, the complete variable domain is GAGVSQSPRYKVAKRGQDVALRCDPISGHVSLFWYQQALGQGPEFLTYFQNEAQLDKSGLPSDRFFAERPEGSVSTLKIQRTQQEDSAVYLCASSLTGGGSNEQFFGPGTRLTVL.

This chain links TRBV20-1 with TRBJ2-3; unclear D gene. The germline V and J ends were trimmed by 0 bases and 4 bases, with 11 bases remaining between them. Germline CDR1 DFQATT, CDR2 SNEGSKA (reference sequence). The CDR3 has 14 residues. The CDR3 bases are TGCAGTGCTAGAGATGAGGATTGGGCAGATACGCAGTATTTT. It encodes CSARDEDWADTQYF.

This CDR3 is CASSLGRGPNTDTQYF. For the CDR3, the DNA is TGCGCCAGCAGCTTGGGTCGGGGACCGAACACAGATACGCAGTATTTT. The gene calls are TRBV5-1 and TRBJ2-3, with D tentatively TRBD1 or TRBD2 (5 bases each). Trimming shortened V by 0 bases and J by 2 bases, and 13 bases separated the two germline ends. The CDR3 covers 16 residues. Germline CDR1 is SGHRS and CDR2 is YFSETQ.